One sample yielded the 22 T cell receptor beta chains listed below, sequenced in a study of T cell changes during pregnancy in multiple sclerosis. Measured with immunoSEQ multiplex PCR; TCRdb has only the in-frame clones, and not every one. The sample contains about 70,000 clones, about 95% of which appear only once. This specimen consisted of peripheral blood, obtained in the third trimester of pregnancy. These receptors were taken from a female donor with multiple sclerosis, enrolled in a pregnancy study.

The chain is built from TRBV7-2 and TRBJ2-7; perhaps TRBD2 as D (5 bases). Germline CDR1 reads SGHTA; CDR2 reads FQGNSA. The CDR3 sequence is 18 residues long. Trimming pared 3 bases from V and 4 bases from J, leaving 25 bases between. Here the CDR3 reads CASSLKAGLGGEAYEQYF. CDR3 bases: TGTGCCAGCAGCTTGAAGGCGGGCCTCGGTGGTGAAGCGTACGAGCAGTACTTC.

The chain is built from TRBV19 and TRBJ2-1; D is perhaps TRBD2 (6 bases). In germline, CDR1 is LNHDA, CDR2 SQIVND (reference sequence). This CDR3 is built from 15 residues. V lost 5 bases to trimming and J lost 9 bases, with 20 bases between them. The CDR3 bases are TGTGCCAGTAGTCCAACCGCGGGATCTATACTTGAGCAGTTCTTC. Amino acids: CASSPTAGSILEQFF.

The chain has TRBV7-2 and TRBJ2-7; D perhaps matches TRBD2 (5 bases). Germline CDR1 is SGHTA and CDR2 is FQGNSA. V lost 3 bases and J lost 4, with 10 bases in between. CDR3 length equals 13 residues. The CDR3 bases are TGTGCCAGCAGCTTCGGTGGAGGTTACGAGCAGTACTTC. Its protein is CASSFGGGYEQYF.

The chain employs TRBV5-1 and TRBJ1-1; D is unclear. CDR1 is SGHRS, CDR2 YFSETQ, per germline. V was shortened by 7 bases and J by 3 bases, with 10 bases between the two germline ends. This CDR3 has 12 residues. The CDR3 region is CASRRRDTEAFF. CDR3 coding DNA: TGCGCCAGCCGGCGGAGGGACACTGAAGCTTTCTTT.

The chain employs TRBV6-6 and TRBJ1-4; D unclear. The V gene lost 5 bases and the J gene lost 7 bases, with 5 bases spanning the gap. The CDR3 contains 11 residues. Per the germline V gene, CDR1 is MNHNY and CDR2 is SVGAGI (reference sequence). The DNA of the CDR3 is TGTGCCAGCAGTCCCAGTGAAAAACTGTTTTTT. It encodes CASSPSEKLFF.

The chain couples TRBV27 to TRBJ1-6; TRBD1 agrees at 8 bases. Germline V gives CDR1 MNHEY, CDR2 SMNVEV (reference sequence). V lost 4 bases and J lost 7; bases outside the gene matches: 9. The CDR3 runs 16 residues. CDR3 DNA sequence: TGTGCCAGCAGTTCCCCCGGGACAGGTTACAATTCACCCCTCCACTTT. Its protein product is CASSSPGTGYNSPLHF.

The chain recombines TRBV4-3 with TRBJ2-1, with 9 bases lining up with TRBD2. The CDR3 consists of 19 residues. V lost 1 base, J lost 1 base, and 11 bases stayed unmatched. Germline CDR1 and CDR2: LGHNA and YSLEER. The CDR3: CASSQATSGPGISYNEQFF. Written as DNA, the CDR3 is TGCGCCAGCAGCCAAGCGACTAGCGGACCGGGAATATCCTACAATGAGCAGTTCTTC.

The chain has TRBV6-5 and TRBJ1-6; 9 nucleotides align to TRBD1. This CDR3 spans 15 amino acids. Per germline, CDR1 MNHEY and CDR2 SVGAGI. V shed 0 bases, J shed 12 bases, and the junction held 6 bases outside the gene matches. CDR3 nucleotides: TGTGCCAGCAGTTACTCCGGGACAGGGCCTGAACCCCTCCACTTT. Its translation: CASSYSGTGPEPLHF.

CDR3 loop: CASSVGGQGGSAKNIQYF. DNA of the CDR3: TGTGCCAGCAGCGTAGGAGGACAGGGGGGTTCGGCCAAAAACATTCAGTACTTC. The chain has TRBV9 and TRBJ2-4, with TRBD1 matching over 10 bases. Germline V lookup: CDR1 SGDLS, CDR2 YYNGEE. The CDR3 is 18 amino acids. V shed 0 bases, J shed 1 base, and the junction held 7 bases outside the gene matches.

The chain links TRBV10-3 to TRBJ2-4; possibly TRBD1 for D (6 bases). Germline V gene sequence: CDR1 ENHRY, CDR2 SYGVKD. This CDR3 has 14 amino acids. The germline V and J ends were trimmed by 10 bases and 0 bases, with 13 bases remaining between them. The CDR3 reads CATQTGLAKNIQYF. The CDR3 coding sequence is TGTGCCACCCAGACAGGTTTAGCCAAAAACATTCAGTACTTC.

The chain combines TRBV25-1 with TRBJ2-1, with 9 bases fitting TRBD1. Germline CDR1 is MGHDK and CDR2 is SYGVNS. The CDR3 is 14 residues long. V lost 8 bases to trimming and J lost 2 bases; unmatched junction nucleotides: 4. CDR3 sequence (DNA): TGTGCCAGCTGGGACAGGGTAACCTACAATGAGCAGTTCTTC. Translating gives CASWDRVTYNEQFF.

This chain connects TRBV19 to TRBJ2-6; D might be TRBD2 (6 bases). CDR3 length: 12 amino acids. Germline CDR1 reads LNHDA; CDR2 reads SQIVND (reference sequence). With 8 bases removed from V and 12 bases from J, the gap between germline ends came to 14 bases. The CDR3 sequence: CASRREGSVLTF. DNA of the CDR3: TGTGCCAGTCGGAGGGAAGGGAGCGTCCTGACTTTC.

V and J are TRBV7-8 and TRBJ2-7; D not certain. V was pared by 7 bases and J by 2 bases, with 18 bases between. This CDR3 contains 15 residues. CDR1 and CDR2 (germline): SGHVS, FQNEAQ. CDR3 sequence reads: CASIPPKAGAYEQYF. DNA of the CDR3: TGTGCCAGCATTCCCCCCAAGGCTGGAGCCTACGAGCAGTACTTC.

The V and J genes are TRBV4-2 and TRBJ2-5; 9 bases fit TRBD1. The germline V gene has CDR1 LGHNA and CDR2 YNFKEQ. CDR3 length: 14 residues. Germline trimming cut 1 base from V and 5 bases from J; bases unmatched to any gene: 2. The CDR3 region is CASSQVQGAETQYF. Written as DNA, the CDR3 is TGTGCCAGCAGCCAAGTACAGGGGGCCGAGACCCAGTACTTC.

This CDR3 is CASSLRSRETQYF. CDR3 bases: TGTGCCAGCAGCTTAAGGTCTAGAGAGACCCAGTACTTC. This chain joins TRBV7-2 and TRBJ2-5; D call uncertain. Looked up from germline, CDR1 is SGHTA and CDR2 is FQGNSA. The CDR3 spans 13 residues. Trimming shortened V by 2 bases and J by 4 bases, and 8 bases separated the two germline ends.

This chain uses TRBV4-3 with TRBJ2-7, with TRBD1 matching 8 bases. The CDR3 loop spans 15 amino acids. V shed 8 bases and J 0 bases; nucleotides not matched to a gene: 9. In germline, CDR1 is LGHNA, CDR2 YSLEER. The CDR3 protein is CASSDRGKSSYEQYF. DNA for the CDR3: TGCGCCAGCTCTGACAGGGGAAAAAGCTCCTACGAGCAGTACTTC.

The chain couples TRBV19 to TRBJ1-1, with D tentatively TRBD1 (5 bases). CDR3 size: 13 residues. Germline loops: CDR1 LNHDA, CDR2 SQIVND (reference sequence). V was shortened by 1 base and J by 3 bases, with 6 bases between the two germline ends. The CDR3 reads CASSIAGDTEAFF. CDR3 coding DNA: TGTGCCAGTAGTATAGCGGGGGACACTGAAGCTTTCTTT.

V is TRBV19 and J is TRBJ1-1; D is possibly TRBD1 (5 bases). Trimming took 2 bases from V and 1 from J, leaving 20 bases between them. Germline V CDR1 and CDR2: LNHDA, SQIVND (reference sequence). The CDR3 contains 18 residues. The CDR3 DNA sequence: TGTGCCAGTAGTATACTTTTGAAGACAGACTTTAGGAACACTGAAGCTTTCTTT. As protein: CASSILLKTDFRNTEAFF.

The rearrangement links TRBV2 to TRBJ1-2; the match to TRBD1 covers 8 bases. The V gene end was trimmed by 8 bases and the J gene end by 4 bases; junction bases not matched to a gene: 12. The V gene's germline CDR1 is SNHLY and CDR2 FYNNEI. The CDR3 spans 15 residues. CDR3 protein: CASLRQGPSGYGYTF. DNA of the CDR3: TGTGCCAGCCTTCGACAGGGGCCATCCGGCTATGGCTACACCTTC.

The genes are TRBV5-1 and TRBJ2-1, with a weak D call TRBD2 (6 bases). This CDR3 is 15 amino acids long. The germline V gene encodes CDR1 SGHRS and CDR2 YFSETQ. V dropped 2 bases and J dropped 1 base, with 10 bases sitting between them. The chain's CDR3 is CASSFGGQSYNEQFF. For the CDR3, the DNA is TGCGCCAGCAGCTTTGGAGGGCAGTCCTACAATGAGCAGTTCTTC.

The rearrangement joins TRBV18 to TRBJ2-3, with TRBD2 as a possible D gene (6 bases). Germline V lookup: CDR1 KGHSH, CDR2 LQKENI. Trimming stripped 6 bases from V and 0 bases from J, with 13 bases between. The CDR3 is 15 amino acids. As DNA, the CDR3 is TGTGCCAGCTCCCTGGGACTGTCTAGCACAGATACGCAGTATTTT. Translated, it gives CASSLGLSSTDTQYF. Full variable domain (rest looked up from reference TRBV18 and TRBJ2-3): NAGVMQNPRHLVRRRGQEARLRCSPMKGHSHVYWYRQLPEEGLKFMVYLQKENIIDESGMPKERFSAEFPKEGPSILRIQQVVRGDSAAYFCASSLGLSSTDTQYFGPGTRLTVL.

In its sample, this clone was seen once. The J gene is TRBJ2-2, the V gene TRBV7-2; TRBD2 matches at 9 bases. This CDR3 is 15 amino acids long. The ends lost 10 bases at V and 5 bases at J; junction bases unmatched: 11. Germline values: CDR1 SGHTA, CDR2 FQGNSA. The CDR3 loop reads CATYPGLAGTGELFF. CDR3 nucleotides: TGTGCCACCTATCCTGGGCTAGCGGGGACCGGGGAGCTGTTTTTT.